This T cell receptor (beta chain) is from a study of blood T cell repertoires in COVID-19. Study-level information: PBMCs, B-cell-depleted T cells, or T cells provided the cDNA or gDNA that made up the material.

Assay used: immunoSEQ multiplex PCR; TCRdb lists only in-frame clones, some missing. Of hundreds of thousands of clones in the sample, 75% to 90% are singletons; the top ten hold 2.2%. Participant-reported clinical history was the basis for cohort assignment. This CDR3 spans 16 amino acids. V lost 3 bases, J lost 10 bases, and 15 bases stayed unmatched. Germline values: CDR1 SGDLS, CDR2 YYNGEE. The receptor was derived from a man younger than 40 who had recovered from COVID-19. The specimen sequenced was PBMCs or T cells enriched from blood (not recorded which). The rearrangement links TRBV9 to TRBJ2-1, with TRBD1 matching over 8 bases. Here the CDR3 DNA reads TGTGCCAGCAGCGCAAAAGGACAGGGATTGAATCAGGAGCAGTTCTTC. Protein: CASSAKGQGLNQEQFF. Variable domain in full (rest from reference TRBV9 and TRBJ2-1): DSGVTQTPKHLITATGQRVTLRCSPRSGDLSVYWYQQSLDQGLQFLIQYYNGEERAKGNILERFSAQQFPDLHSELNLSSLELGDSALYFCASSAKGQGLNQEQFFGPGTRLTVL.